This T cell receptor (beta chain) was profiled in a study of cytomegalovirus exposure and HLA in healthy donors. Study overall: An early release of data contained 75 million to 100 million unique TCRs, which came from HLA-typed donors. Study findings and constraints: Previously analyzed data showed that most TCR beta V segments were productive at a frequency of about 90% or about 30%. Analysis performed later showed TCR beta chains linked to HLA being more clonally expanded than equally common others.

Despite likely unrecorded immune exposures, the donors were nominally healthy at the time of sampling. The CDR3 runs to 15 residues. The ends were cut back, 0 bases at V and 5 bases at J, with 15 bases in the middle. Germline CDR1 and CDR2: SGHRS and YFSETQ. PCR involved 60 Vbeta and 13 Jbeta primers. Sequenced by immunoSEQ multiplex PCR; TCRdb stores in-frame clones only, minus some. The table shows tens of thousands of clones, with over 70% occurring only once. Comment on this clone: The antigen remains unidentified.

V and J are TRBV5-1 and TRBJ2-7; a possible D gene is TRBD1 (5 bases). Sequenced: PBMCs. The TCR sequence derives from a man in his forties in good health and CMV-seropositive. The CDR3 DNA sequence: TGCGCCAGCAGCTTGGAAGGGGCCGGGTCAGACGAGCAGTACTTC. The encoded protein is CASSLEGAGSDEQYF.